This note documents a single T cell receptor (beta chain) sequence. It lacks a known antigen. Per-base qualities were not stored, and no clone one base away is much larger. Library method: the immunoSEQ multiplex PCR assay. This immuneACCESS table, as held by TCRdb, lists in-frame sequences with V and J called but not all clones. Of the missing ones, under half trace to an unresolved V gene in checked studies; the others have no known cause. The sample profile shows about 410,000 clones; 80% to 95% of them were found once. Around 6.8% of the sample rests with the top ten. Unmatched junction bases come to 3, with V trimmed by 2 bases and J by 1 base. CDR1 and CDR2 (WNHNN, SYGVQD) derive from the germline V gene (reference sequence). The CDR3 measures 15 amino acids from cysteine to phenylalanine. Kept here is only the CDR3 DNA, which spans 45 bases and is read in frame from base 1. This sample stems from a study of control samples from healthy donors and cancer patients (dated by TCRdb to about 2020).

Sample: PBMCs. Rearrangement joined TRBV10-1 to TRBJ2-5; 8 middle bases align to TRBD1. The receptor was isolated from a man aged 35 to 55 with head and neck cancer. The nucleotide sequence is given as TGCGCCAGCAGTGAGGACAGGGGATTCCAAGAGACCCAGTACTTC. It encodes CASSEDRGFQETQYF.